The 25 T cell receptor beta chains reported below all come from one sample, sequenced in a study of CD8+ T cells in alopecia areata. RNA was extracted and reverse transcribed into cDNA as the sequencing template. Sequencing used immunoSEQ multiplex PCR; TCRdb keeps in-frame clones, though not all of them. In the table there are 190,000 or so clones, 58% of which are singletons. Indicated treatment: oral pan-JAK inhibitor, 5-10 mg twice daily. The specimen comprised CD4+ T cells sorted from blood, sampled at week 24, from a patient treated with tofacitinib. These receptors all stem from a human donor with alopecia areata.

The V call is TRBV30, the J call TRBJ2-7, with TRBD2 as a possible D gene (6 bases). V lost 0 bases, J lost 8 bases, and 8 bases lay in between. This CDR3 has 11 residues. Germline CDR1 reads GTSNPN; CDR2 reads SVGIG (reference sequence). As DNA, the CDR3 is TGTGCCTGGAGTGTACGGGGGAAGCAGTACTTC. It specifies CAWSVRGKQYF.

The chain employs TRBV30 and TRBJ2-7, with D possibly matching TRBD1 (6 bases). Germline CDR1 and CDR2: GTSNPN and SVGIG (reference sequence). This CDR3 region has 13 residues. V was cut by 3 bases and J by 1 base, with 10 bases left in between. The CDR3 DNA reads TGTGCCTGGAGACAGGGTGGGTCCTACGAGCAGTACTTC. This sequence encodes CAWRQGGSYEQYF.

This clone was seen a few times. The chain is built from TRBV30 and TRBJ2-5; TRBD1 aligns across 9 bases. The CDR3 loop spans 14 amino acids. V was clipped by 0 bases and J by 5 bases; unmatched bases: 4. The germline gives CDR1 GTSNPN, CDR2 SVGIG (reference sequence). The CDR3 region has the DNA TGTGCCTGGAGTGTGGGGACAGGGAGGGAGACCCAGTACTTC. It yields the protein CAWSVGTGRETQYF.

J is TRBJ2-5 and V is TRBV6-5; 12 nucleotides match TRBD2. The CDR3 loop spans 13 amino acids. The V segment lost 5 bases and the J segment 13 bases; nucleotides outside the gene matches: 8. Germline CDR1 MNHEY, CDR2 SVGAGI. The CDR3 reads CASSTTSGGPPYF. CDR3 sequence (DNA): TGTGCCAGCAGTACGACTAGCGGGGGCCCGCCGTACTTC.

The chain joins TRBV7-2 to TRBJ1-2, with D possibly being TRBD1 (5 bases). In germline, CDR1 is SGHTA, CDR2 FQGNSA. CDR3 size: 15 residues. V was shortened by 5 bases and J by 8 bases, with 21 bases between the two germline ends. CDR3 in amino acids: CASSMAGTARRGYTF. CDR3 sequence (DNA): TGTGCCAGCAGCATGGCCGGGACGGCCCGTCGGGGCTACACCTTC.

This clone was counted once. The rearrangement joins TRBV30 to TRBJ2-3; the D is unclear. The germline V gene encodes CDR1 GTSNPN and CDR2 SVGIG (reference sequence). The CDR3 contains 11 residues. The V end lost 0 bases, the J end lost 7 bases, and 5 bases lay between the germline ends. The CDR3: CAWSVRYTQYF. As DNA, the CDR3 is TGTGCCTGGAGTGTACGATATACGCAGTATTTT.

The chain links TRBV5-1 to TRBJ2-1; no firm D call. V was trimmed by 4 bases and J by 5 bases, leaving 16 bases between them. CDR1 is SGHRS and CDR2 is YFSETQ in the germline V gene. The CDR3 spans 15 residues. The CDR3 DNA sequence: TGCGCCAGCAGCAAGAATATCGGACGGAACAATGAGCAGTTCTTC. Its protein product is CASSKNIGRNNEQFF.

V and J are TRBV15 and TRBJ1-2; 7 bases are a match to TRBD1. Germline V gives CDR1 LNHNV, CDR2 YYDKDF (reference sequence). V dropped 2 bases and J dropped 8; count of bases not matched to a gene: 5. This CDR3 contains 13 residues. CDR3 loop: CATSRRTGGGYTF. Written as DNA, the CDR3 is TGTGCCACCAGCAGACGGACAGGTGGGGGCTACACCTTC. Looking up the rest from reference TRBV15 and TRBJ1-2 gives the full variable domain: DAMVIQNPRYQVTQFGKPVTLSCSQTLNHNVMYWYQQKSSQAPKLLFHYYDKDFNNEADTPDNFQSRRPNTSFCFLDIRSPGLGDTAMYLCATSRRTGGGYTFGSGTRLTVV.

The chain combines TRBV6-5 with TRBJ1-1, with D unresolved. This CDR3 is built from 15 residues. Germline CDR1 and CDR2: MNHEY and SVGAGI. Deletions cut 2 bases from V and 4 bases from J, with 14 bases between. CDR3 coding DNA: TGTGCCAGCAGTTACCGGAGGCCCATTGGCACTGAAGCTTTCTTT. As protein: CASSYRRPIGTEAFF.

The chain has TRBV7-9 and TRBJ1-5; D is perhaps TRBD1 (6 bases). CDR1 and CDR2 (germline): SEHNR, FQNEAQ (reference sequence). The ends were cut back, 5 bases at V and 7 bases at J, with 18 bases in the middle. This CDR3 region has 15 residues. The CDR3 bases are TGTGCCAGCAGCCCCGGGACATGGGACATACAGCCCCAGCATTTT. Amino acid sequence: CASSPGTWDIQPQHF.

The V gene is TRBV9, the J gene TRBJ1-1, with D hard to call. The CDR3 sequence is 13 residues long. The V end lost 5 bases, the J end lost 1 base, and 9 bases lay between the germline ends. Germline V gene sequence: CDR1 SGDLS, CDR2 YYNGEE. The CDR3 sequence: CASRGMGNTEAFF. CDR3 bases: TGTGCCAGCAGGGGGATGGGGAACACTGAAGCTTTCTTT.

The chain recombines TRBV2 with TRBJ2-2; 9 nucleotides agree with TRBD1. The CDR3 covers 15 residues. Germline values: CDR1 SNHLY, CDR2 FYNNEI. With 6 bases clipped from V and 3 bases from J, the junction kept 5 bases outside the gene matches. The CDR3, as DNA: TGTGCCAGCAGCAAACAGGGGGCTGACACCGGGGAGCTGTTTTTT. It specifies CASSKQGADTGELFF. The full variable domain, in which reference TRBV2 and TRBJ2-2 provide the parts outside the CDR3, is EPEVTQTPSHQVTQMGQEVILRCVPISNHLYFYWYRQILGQKVEFLVSFYNNEISEKSEIFDDQFSVERPDGSNFTLKIRSTKLEDSAMYFCASSKQGADTGELFFGEGSRLTVL.

The rearrangement joins TRBV29-1 to TRBJ2-7, with 7 nucleotides matching TRBD2. CDR1 and CDR2 from the germline V gene are SQVTM and ANQGSEA. Germline trimming cut 7 bases from V and 6 bases from J; bases unmatched to any gene: 12. The CDR3 is made up of 13 amino acids. The CDR3 protein is CSARIGSSGEQYF. In nucleotides, the CDR3 is TGCAGCGCCCGAATCGGGTCTAGCGGCGAGCAGTACTTC.

This chain connects TRBV25-1 to TRBJ1-2, with TRBD1 matching 11 bases. This CDR3 is built from 16 residues. The germline V gene encodes CDR1 MGHDK and CDR2 SYGVNS. V trimming: 4 bases; J trimming: 7 bases; junction bases outside the gene matches: 11. Here the CDR3 DNA reads TGTGCCAGCAGTGGACCTCTGGACAGGGGGCTTGGTGGCTACACCTTC. Translated: CASSGPLDRGLGGYTF.

The V gene is TRBV19, the J gene TRBJ2-7; the D gene is possibly TRBD1 (5 bases). The CDR3 has 13 residues. V lost 7 bases and J lost 4, with 14 bases in between. Looked up from germline, CDR1 is LNHDA and CDR2 is SQIVND (reference sequence). CDR3 in DNA: TGTGCCAGTATTGGCAGGGAAGGATACGAGCAGTACTTC. Its translation is CASIGREGYEQYF.

The V and J genes are TRBV2 and TRBJ1-5; D perhaps matches TRBD1 (5 bases). The germline V and J ends were trimmed by 8 bases and 0 bases, with 20 bases remaining between them. The CDR3 consists of 17 residues. Germline lookup yields CDR1 SNHLY and CDR2 FYNNEI. CDR3 coding DNA: TGTGCCAGCCGGGACCCCACCCCCGGGCATAGCAATCAGCCCCAGCATTTT. It codes for CASRDPTPGHSNQPQHF.

V is TRBV9 and J is TRBJ2-1, with D perhaps matching TRBD2 (6 bases). The germline CDR1 and CDR2 sequences are SGDLS and YYNGEE. CDR3 length: 14 amino acids. The germline V and J ends were trimmed by 0 bases and 2 bases, with 6 bases remaining between them. This chain's CDR3 is CASSVAGAYNEQFF. The CDR3 DNA reads as TGTGCCAGCAGCGTAGCGGGGGCCTACAATGAGCAGTTCTTC.

This clone was counted only a few times. For the CDR3, the DNA is TGCGCCAGCAGTCCCTCGGGGGGTGAGAGCAAAGAGACCCAGTACTTC. It translates to CASSPSGGESKETQYF. The V gene is TRBV23-1, the J gene TRBJ2-5; 7 positions agree with TRBD2. TRBV23-1 is classed as an ORF, of uncertain function. After removal of 4 bases from V and 3 bases from J, the junction contained 11 bases not matched to a gene. The CDR3 has 16 residues.

The genes are TRBV4-3 and TRBJ1-1; no clear D gene. Germline CDR1 and CDR2: LGHNA and YSLEER. This CDR3 region has 14 residues. The V and J ends lost 6 bases and 5 bases respectively, with 16 bases between them. The DNA of the CDR3 is TGCGCCAGCAGTCTGGAGGATGGGAGAACTGAAGCTTTCTTT. It specifies CASSLEDGRTEAFF.

This chain joins TRBV7-9 and TRBJ2-5; 8 positions agree with TRBD1. Trimming at V came to 5 bases and at J to 4 bases, leaving 9 bases not matched to a gene. The CDR3 length is 15 residues. The germline gives CDR1 SEHNR, CDR2 FQNEAQ (reference sequence). This CDR3 reads CASSARQGQTETQYF. CDR3 DNA sequence: TGTGCCAGCAGCGCACGACAGGGGCAGACAGAGACCCAGTACTTC.

The rearrangement joins TRBV7-3 to TRBJ2-3; 9 bases agree with TRBD2. The CDR3 loop spans 15 amino acids. V lost 5 bases to trimming and J lost 2 bases; unmatched junction nucleotides: 5. Looked up from germline, CDR1 is SGHTA and CDR2 is FQGTGA. CDR3 bases: TGTGCCAGCAGCGCTAGCGGGACCTACACAGATACGCAGTATTTT. As protein: CASSASGTYTDTQYF.

This clone was seen more than once but under ten times. The chain employs TRBV28 and TRBJ2-3; TRBD2 agrees at 11 bases. The CDR3 spans 15 residues. Germline loops: CDR1 MDHEN, CDR2 SYDVKM. J gave up 5 bases and V 5 bases, and 6 bases lay outside the gene matches. The CDR3 DNA reads as TGTGCCAGCAGTCTCCCGCTAGCGGGAGGAGATACGCAGTATTTT. The encoded protein is CASSLPLAGGDTQYF.

The rearrangement links TRBV6-1 to TRBJ1-1; 8 nucleotides align to TRBD1. The V segment lost 8 bases and the J segment 3 bases; nucleotides outside the gene matches: 5. CDR3 length: 13 residues. CDR1 and CDR2 (germline): MNHNS, SASEGT. The CDR3 region has the DNA TGTGCCAGCTTGGTACAGGGGGACACTGAAGCTTTCTTT. The encoded protein is CASLVQGDTEAFF.

The chain has TRBV7-9 and TRBJ1-2, with a possible D match to TRBD1 (5 bases). This CDR3 is built from 15 residues. The germline gives CDR1 SEHNR, CDR2 FQNEAQ (reference sequence). The V gene lost 1 base and the J gene lost 6 bases, with 15 bases spanning the gap. In DNA, the CDR3 is TGTGCCAGCAGCTTAGTCGGGGGATTCAAGAATGGCTACACCTTC. Its protein product is CASSLVGGFKNGYTF.

The CDR3 DNA reads as TGTGCCAGCAGATTACCCGGGACTAGCGCCTACAATGAGCAGTTCTTC. Amino acid sequence: CASRLPGTSAYNEQFF. The chain uses TRBV5-8 and TRBJ2-1; 10 bases align to TRBD2. Germline-derived CDR1 and CDR2 are SGHTS and YDEGEE. V shed 5 bases and J 2 bases; nucleotides not matched to a gene: 7. CDR3 length: 16 amino acids.